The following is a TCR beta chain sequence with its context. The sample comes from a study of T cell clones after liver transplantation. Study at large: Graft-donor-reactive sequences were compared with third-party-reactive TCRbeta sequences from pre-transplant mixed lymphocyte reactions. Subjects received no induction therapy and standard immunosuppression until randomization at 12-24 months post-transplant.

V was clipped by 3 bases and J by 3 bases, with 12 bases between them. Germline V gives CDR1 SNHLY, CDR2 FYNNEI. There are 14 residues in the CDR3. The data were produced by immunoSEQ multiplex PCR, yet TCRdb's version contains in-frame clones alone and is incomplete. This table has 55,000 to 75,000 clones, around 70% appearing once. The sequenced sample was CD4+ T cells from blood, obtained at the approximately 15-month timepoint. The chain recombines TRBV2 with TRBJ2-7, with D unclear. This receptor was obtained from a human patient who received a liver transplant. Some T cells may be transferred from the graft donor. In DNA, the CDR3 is TGTGCCAGCAGTGAGAGGACGGAGATCTACGAGCAGTACTTC. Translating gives CASSERTEIYEQYF.